The 18 T cell receptor beta chains presented below share a single source sample, sequenced in a study of cytomegalovirus exposure and HLA in healthy donors. PCR used 60 Vbeta primers and 13 Jbeta primers. Sequenced by immunoSEQ multiplex PCR; TCRdb stores in-frame clones only, minus some. Of roughly 160,000 clones listed, almost 80% were seen once; the top ten hold roughly 1.3%. The sample consisted of PBMCs. These receptor sequences come from a man aged 30-40 years in good health and CMV-seronegative.

This clone was counted a single time. The genes are TRBV5-4 and TRBJ2-5, with TRBD1 matching over 9 bases. TRBJ2-7 explains the end of the DNA better; the J call may be wrong. Germline CDR1 SGHNT, CDR2 YYREEE (reference sequence). The CDR3 is 13 residues long. CDR3 sequence reads: CASSLQGADEQYF. The CDR3 DNA sequence: TGTGCCAGCAGCTTACAGGGGGCCGACGAGCAGTACTTC.

The V gene is TRBV29-1, the J gene TRBJ1-5; 7 nucleotides agree with TRBD1. This CDR3 comprises 13 residues. CDR1 is SQVTM, CDR2 ANQGSEA, per germline. V lost 2 bases, J lost 11 bases, and 9 bases stayed unmatched. CDR3 DNA sequence: TGCAGCGTTGAAATCAGGGGGTCGGGGGCCCAGCATTTT. This translates into CSVEIRGSGAQHF. The full variable domain, completed using reference TRBV29-1 and TRBJ1-5, is SAVISQKPSRDICQRGTSLTIQCQVDSQVTMMFWYRQQPGQSLTLIATANQGSEATYESGFVIDKFPISRPNLTFSTLTVSNMSPEDSSIYLCSVEIRGSGAQHFGDGTRLSIL.

The chain is built from TRBV6-5 and TRBJ2-7; 7 nucleotides match TRBD2. J was trimmed by 3 bases and V by 4 bases; bases with no gene match: 6. This CDR3 has 14 residues. CDR1 and CDR2 from the germline V gene are MNHEY and SVGAGI. The CDR3, as DNA: TGTGCCAGCAGTTGGACTGGGGGGGGCTACGAGCAGTACTTC. This translates into CASSWTGGGYEQYF.

This chain connects TRBV28 to TRBJ1-3; D unclear. Germline V CDR1 and CDR2: MDHEN, SYDVKM. V was cut by 6 bases and J by 4 bases, with 7 bases left in between. The CDR3 is made up of 12 amino acids. CDR3: CASSFPGNTIYF. CDR3 sequence (DNA): TGTGCCAGCAGCTTTCCCGGAAACACCATATATTTT.

This chain links TRBV14 with TRBJ1-2, with a weak D call TRBD1 (5 bases). Germline CDR1 SGHDN, CDR2 FVKESK. The CDR3 totals 14 residues. V was clipped by 5 bases and J by 3 bases, with 13 bases between them. The CDR3 protein is CASSGTGGDYGYTF. The CDR3 DNA is TGTGCCAGCAGCGGTACAGGTGGGGACTATGGCTACACCTTC.

The CDR3 sequence: CASSARGHGSYEQYF. The CDR3 nucleotides are TGTGCCAGCAGCGCAAGGGGCCATGGCTCCTACGAGCAGTACTTC. The J gene is TRBJ2-7, the V gene TRBV7-2, with a weak D call TRBD1 (5 bases). The CDR3 consists of 15 residues. Trimming pared 5 bases from V and 0 bases from J, leaving 14 bases between. CDR1 SGHTA and CDR2 FQGNSA come from the germline V gene.

The chain uses TRBV27 and TRBJ2-1, with TRBD2 matching 7 bases. The CDR3 length is 16 residues. Trimming took 0 bases from V and 3 from J; bases not matched to a gene: 5. Germline V gives CDR1 MNHEY, CDR2 SMNVEV (reference sequence). The CDR3 DNA is TGTGCCAGCAGTTTATCAGGCGGGAGACTCTACAATGAGCAGTTCTTC. Translating it yields CASSLSGGRLYNEQFF.

The chain uses TRBV19 and TRBJ1-5; unclear D gene. The CDR3 contains 13 residues. Germline V gene lookup returns CDR1 LNHDA and CDR2 SQIVND (reference sequence). V lost 6 bases and J 0 bases, leaving 6 bases between the germline ends. CDR3 sequence: CASSRDSNQPQHF. The CDR3 nucleotides read TGTGCCAGTAGCCGGGATAGCAATCAGCCCCAGCATTTT. Full variable domain (remainder filled in from reference TRBV19 and TRBJ1-5): DGGITQSPKYLFRKEGQNVTLSCEQNLNHDAMYWYRQDPGQGLRLIYYSQIVNDFQKGDIAEGYSVSREKKESFPLTVTSAQKNPTAFYLCASSRDSNQPQHFGDGTRLSIL.

The chain is built from TRBV6-6 and TRBJ2-1; TRBD2 matches at 12 bases. The CDR3 has 16 residues. Germline assignment: CDR1 MNHNY and CDR2 SVGAGI (reference sequence). The trim removed 5 bases at V and 4 bases at J, leaving 6 bases unmatched. CDR3 sequence: CASSTLAGGLYNEQFF. In DNA form, the CDR3 reads TGTGCCAGCAGTACTCTAGCGGGAGGGCTTTACAATGAGCAGTTCTTC.

The rearrangement uses TRBV10-3 and TRBJ2-7; 11 positions agree with TRBD2. The V gene end was trimmed by 6 bases and the J gene end by 3 bases; junction bases not matched to a gene: 10. This CDR3 comprises 16 residues. Germline CDR1 reads ENHRY; CDR2 reads SYGVKD. The CDR3 DNA is TGTGCCATCAGGAGAGGACTAGCGGGCTGGGACTACGAGCAGTACTTC. Protein product: CAIRRGLAGWDYEQYF.

The chain has TRBV6-5 and TRBJ1-2; 11 bases are shared with TRBD1. The ends lost 7 bases at V and 7 bases at J; junction bases unmatched: 8. The CDR3 sequence is 14 residues long. Per the germline V gene, CDR1 is MNHEY and CDR2 is SVGAGI. The chain's CDR3 is CASTRTGGASGYTF. CDR3 DNA sequence: TGTGCCAGCACGCGGACAGGGGGCGCATCTGGCTACACCTTC.

The chain combines TRBV7-6 with TRBJ1-1; tentative D call: TRBD1 (5 bases). CDR3 length equals 15 residues. With 1 base removed from V and 6 bases from J, the gap between germline ends came to 15 bases. Germline values: CDR1 SGHVS, CDR2 FNYEAQ. The DNA of the CDR3 is TGTGCCAGCAGCTTAGATACATCGTGGGGGGCTGAAGCTTTCTTT. This codes for CASSLDTSWGAEAFF.

This clone was recorded once. The chain is built from TRBV30 and TRBJ1-2, with D maybe TRBD1 (6 bases). There are 14 residues in the CDR3. Germline V gene lookup returns CDR1 GTSNPN and CDR2 SVGIG (reference sequence). The ends were cut back, 1 base at V and 2 bases at J, with 11 bases in the middle. CDR3: CAWSAHRENYGYTF. Here the CDR3 DNA reads TGTGCCTGGAGTGCTCACAGGGAAAACTATGGCTACACCTTC.

V gene TRBV5-6 combines with J gene TRBJ1-5, with 10 bases matching TRBD1. V lost 4 bases to trimming and J lost 4 bases; unmatched junction nucleotides: 5. Germline values: CDR1 SGHDT, CDR2 YYEEEE. CDR3 length equals 15 residues. The CDR3 sequence: CASSTRDRGNQPQHF. CDR3 in DNA: TGTGCCAGCAGCACCCGGGACAGGGGTAATCAGCCCCAGCATTTT.

The chain uses TRBV19 and TRBJ1-2; 7 bases map to TRBD1. The ends lost 7 bases at V and 2 bases at J; junction bases unmatched: 7. CDR1 LNHDA and CDR2 SQIVND come from the germline V gene (reference sequence). CDR3 length: 14 residues. The CDR3 sequence: CASIDMDRNYGYTF. In DNA, the CDR3 is TGTGCCAGTATCGACATGGACAGGAACTATGGCTACACCTTC.

This sequence joins TRBV7-3 and TRBJ1-2; tentative D call: TRBD1 (5 bases). The CDR3 runs to 13 residues. V was trimmed by 0 bases and J by 6 bases, leaving 8 bases between them. Per the germline V gene, CDR1 is SGHTA and CDR2 is FQGTGA. CDR3 bases: TGTGCCAGCAGCTTAACAGGGGCTCATGGCTACACCTTC. This translates into CASSLTGAHGYTF.

The chain carries TRBV13 and TRBJ1-2; TRBD1 agrees at 10 bases. Per the germline V gene, CDR1 is PRHDT and CDR2 is FYEKMQ (reference sequence). Losses at the gene ends were 3 bases for V and 8 bases for J; bases not matched to a gene: 9. This CDR3 has 15 amino acids. The CDR3 loop reads CASSFRWGDRGGYTF. CDR3 DNA sequence: TGTGCCAGCAGCTTTCGTTGGGGGGACAGGGGCGGCTACACCTTC.

The chain joins TRBV27 to TRBJ1-5; the match to TRBD1 covers 7 bases. This CDR3 has 14 residues. Germline trimming cut 5 bases from V and 5 bases from J; bases unmatched to any gene: 6. Germline CDR1 is MNHEY and CDR2 is SMNVEV (reference sequence). The DNA of the CDR3 is TGTGCCAGCAGTCCTGACAGGGCCTATCAGCCCCAGCATTTT. This gives the protein CASSPDRAYQPQHF.